The 26 T cell receptor beta chains in this list originate from one sample, sequenced in a study of cytomegalovirus exposure and HLA in healthy donors. PCR used 60 Vbeta primers and 13 Jbeta primers. Clones were read by immunoSEQ multiplex PCR, and TCRdb kept only the in-frame ones, dropping some. The sample shows 130,000 or so clones, around 72% of them seen only once. The sequenced material came from PBMCs. These TCRs come from a man in his forties or fifties in good health and CMV-seropositive.

V and J are TRBV5-1 and TRBJ1-3; 7 nucleotides match TRBD1. The CDR3 spans 14 residues. Germline CDR1 is SGHRS and CDR2 is YFSETQ. V was pared by 4 bases and J by 2 bases, with 3 bases of the junction left unmatched. CDR3 protein: CASSPGTAGNTIYF. The CDR3 DNA reads TGCGCCAGCAGCCCGGGGACAGCTGGAAACACCATATATTTT.

Only a few counts were recorded for this clone. The rearrangement links TRBV18 to TRBJ2-2; 7 positions agree with TRBD1. The CDR3 spans 15 residues. V was clipped by 1 base and J by 1 base; unmatched bases: 0. Germline assignment: CDR1 KGHSH and CDR2 LQKENI. DNA for the CDR3: TGTGCCAGCTCACCACGGGACAGGAACACCGGGGAGCTGTTTTTT. Translation gives CASSPRDRNTGELFF. The entire variable domain, with the rest obtained from reference TRBV18 and TRBJ2-2, is as follows: NAGVMQNPRHLVRRRGQEARLRCSPMKGHSHVYWYRQLPEEGLKFMVYLQKENIIDESGMPKERFSAEFPKEGPSILRIQQVVRGDSAAYFCASSPRDRNTGELFFGEGSRLTVL.

V usage is TRBV18 and J usage is TRBJ1-1, with 7 bases identical to TRBD1. Per the germline V gene, CDR1 is KGHSH and CDR2 is LQKENI. V lost 3 bases to trimming and J lost 2 bases; unmatched junction nucleotides: 6. This CDR3 is 15 amino acids long. For the CDR3, the DNA is TGTGCCAGCTCACCCGGGACAGCCAGAAACACTGAAGCTTTCTTT. It yields the protein CASSPGTARNTEAFF.

In its sample, this clone was seen a few times. The chain carries TRBV5-1 and TRBJ2-3; D might be TRBD1 (6 bases). The V end lost 4 bases, the J end lost 1 base, and 13 bases lay between the germline ends. CDR3 size: 15 residues. Germline CDR1 reads SGHRS; CDR2 reads YFSETQ. CDR3 amino acids: CASSTTGWGTDTQYF. As DNA, the CDR3 is TGCGCCAGCAGCACAACAGGGTGGGGCACAGATACGCAGTATTTT.

This clone was observed a single time. The CDR3 loop is CASSRDSMNTEAFF. CDR3 sequence (DNA): TGCGCCAGCTCCCGGGACAGCATGAACACTGAAGCTTTCTTT. The J gene is TRBJ1-1, the V gene TRBV5-1, with 7 bases that match TRBD1. Looked up from germline, CDR1 is SGHRS and CDR2 is YFSETQ. This CDR3 spans 14 amino acids. After removal of 7 bases from V and 0 bases from J, the junction contained 6 bases not matched to a gene.

This clone was observed once. This chain joins TRBV18 and TRBJ1-1; the match to TRBD1 covers 10 bases. This CDR3 has 16 amino acids. Trimming took 1 base from V and 0 from J; bases not matched to a gene: 2. CDR1 and CDR2 (germline): KGHSH, LQKENI. The DNA for the CDR3 is TGTGCCAGCTCACCACGACAGGGGGCTATGAACACTGAAGCTTTCTTT. Protein sequence: CASSPRQGAMNTEAFF.

The genes are TRBV5-1 and TRBJ2-5, with TRBD1 matching over 9 bases. After removal of 7 bases from V and 4 bases from J, the junction contained 11 bases not matched to a gene. Germline V gene lookup returns CDR1 SGHRS and CDR2 YFSETQ. The CDR3 contains 15 residues. This CDR3 is CASGTKTGGGETQYF. DNA of the CDR3: TGCGCCAGCGGCACTAAGACAGGGGGTGGAGAGACCCAGTACTTC.

The V call is TRBV7-8, the J call TRBJ1-5; a possible D gene is TRBD1 (5 bases). CDR1 and CDR2 (germline): SGHVS, FQNEAQ. This CDR3 has 18 residues. Trimming shortened V by 1 base and J by 3 bases, and 19 bases separated the two germline ends. The chain's CDR3 is CASSLGSWAGPTNQPQHF. The CDR3 DNA reads as TGTGCCAGCAGCTTAGGGAGCTGGGCAGGGCCCACCAATCAGCCCCAGCATTTT.

The chain employs TRBV25-1 and TRBJ2-5; 9 bases map to TRBD1. J was trimmed by 12 bases and V by 5 bases; bases with no gene match: 10. There are 13 residues in the CDR3. Germline values: CDR1 MGHDK, CDR2 SYGVNS. CDR3 coding DNA: TGTGCCAGCAGTATTCCTGGACAGGGGAAGAAGTACTTC. Its protein product is CASSIPGQGKKYF.

In this sample, this clone turned up a few times. The V call is TRBV6-1, the J call TRBJ2-2; TRBD2 agrees at 8 bases. This CDR3 has 16 residues. Trimming cost V 3 bases and J 3 bases; bases outside gene matches: 6. Germline values: CDR1 MNHNS, CDR2 SASEGT. The CDR3 spells CASSEGGGRYTGELFF. The CDR3 DNA reads TGTGCCAGCAGTGAGGGCGGGGGGCGGTACACCGGGGAGCTGTTTTTT.

This clone has more than one count but fewer than ten. The V gene is TRBV7-9, the J gene TRBJ2-7, with 9 bases identical to TRBD2. J lost 5 bases, V lost 1 base, and 15 bases had no gene match. Per germline, CDR1 SEHNR and CDR2 FQNEAQ (reference sequence). The CDR3 is 18 amino acids. The CDR3 region has the DNA TGTGCCAGCAGCTTAGATCGGGCGGGAGGGCTTCTGGGGGACGAGCAGTACTTC. Translated, it gives CASSLDRAGGLLGDEQYF.

CDR3 residues: CASSIQVGTPYNEQFF. The CDR3 bases are TGTGCCAGTAGTATACAGGTAGGGACACCCTACAATGAGCAGTTCTTC. The chain recombines TRBV19 with TRBJ2-1; D possibly corresponds to TRBD1 (6 bases). CDR1 and CDR2 from the germline V gene are LNHDA and SQIVND (reference sequence). V shed 2 bases and J shed 2 bases, with 13 bases lying between them. The CDR3 spans 16 residues.

The J gene is TRBJ1-5, the V gene TRBV2; D uncertain. Germline CDR1 and CDR2: SNHLY and FYNNEI. V gave up 6 bases and J gave up 5 bases, with 5 bases separating them. This CDR3 is 11 amino acids long. The chain's CDR3 is CASRIDQPQHF. The CDR3 coding sequence is TGTGCCAGCAGGATAGATCAGCCCCAGCATTTT. Together with reference TRBV2 and TRBJ1-5, the CDR3 gives the full variable domain: EPEVTQTPSHQVTQMGQEVILRCVPISNHLYFYWYRQILGQKVEFLVSFYNNEISEKSEIFDDQFSVERPDGSNFTLKIRSTKLEDSAMYFCASRIDQPQHFGDGTRLSIL.

The V gene is TRBV18, the J gene TRBJ2-1, with 13 positions matching TRBD2. The V gene end was trimmed by 6 bases and the J gene end by 6 bases; junction bases not matched to a gene: 8. CDR1 KGHSH and CDR2 LQKENI come from the germline V gene. This CDR3 comprises 16 residues. The CDR3 region is CASSQLAGGPGNEQFF. CDR3 DNA: TGTGCCAGCTCCCAACTAGCGGGAGGGCCAGGCAATGAGCAGTTCTTC.

This clone was observed a few times. The J gene is TRBJ1-2, the V gene TRBV4-2; maybe TRBD1 (6 bases). V was shortened by 0 bases and J by 2 bases, with 13 bases between the two germline ends. The CDR3 runs to 16 residues. Germline V gives CDR1 LGHNA, CDR2 YNFKEQ. The CDR3 spells CASSQERNRANYGYTF. In DNA, the CDR3 is TGTGCCAGCAGCCAAGAAAGGAACAGGGCCAACTATGGCTACACCTTC.

The chain uses TRBV11-2 and TRBJ2-1, with 11 bases fitting TRBD2. V shed 4 bases and J 3 bases; nucleotides not matched to a gene: 5. CDR3 size: 16 residues. Germline V lookup: CDR1 SGHAT, CDR2 FQNNGV. The CDR3 protein is CASSSIAGGIYNEQFF. In nucleotides, the CDR3 is TGTGCCAGCAGCTCCATAGCGGGGGGGATCTACAATGAGCAGTTCTTC.

The CDR3 region is CASSLLEGAGGQPQHF. CDR3 DNA sequence: TGTGCCAGCAGTTTATTGGAGGGGGCAGGAGGTCAGCCCCAGCATTTT. The V and J genes are TRBV28 and TRBJ1-5; 7 bases map to TRBD1. The CDR3 is 16 amino acids. Per germline, CDR1 MDHEN and CDR2 SYDVKM. V lost 1 base to trimming and J lost 6 bases; unmatched junction nucleotides: 9.

This chain uses TRBV5-4 with TRBJ2-5, with 7 bases fitting TRBD2. The V gene end was trimmed by 2 bases and the J gene end by 5 bases; junction bases not matched to a gene: 6. The CDR3 sequence is 14 residues long. Germline loops: CDR1 SGHNT, CDR2 YYREEE (reference sequence). CDR3 coding DNA: TGTGCCAGCAGCTTTCTGGGGGGAGGGGAGACCCAGTACTTC. Encoded protein: CASSFLGGGETQYF.

The J gene is TRBJ2-5, the V gene TRBV9; tentatively, D is TRBD2 (5 bases). This CDR3 is built from 12 residues. V lost 3 bases to trimming and J lost 5 bases, with 8 bases between them. CDR1 and CDR2 from the germline V gene are SGDLS and YYNGEE. The CDR3 nucleotides are TGTGCCAGCAGCGGACTAAGCGAGACCCAGTACTTC. It specifies CASSGLSETQYF. The full variable domain, rest sourced from reference TRBV9 and TRBJ2-5, is DSGVTQTPKHLITATGQRVTLRCSPRSGDLSVYWYQQSLDQGLQFLIQYYNGEERAKGNILERFSAQQFPDLHSELNLSSLELGDSALYFCASSGLSETQYFGPGTRLLVL.

This clone was observed a handful of times. The chain employs TRBV5-8 and TRBJ1-5; TRBD1 is a possible D gene (6 bases). Germline V lookup: CDR1 SGHTS, CDR2 YDEGEE. V lost 4 bases to trimming and J lost 1 base, with 24 bases between them. The CDR3 covers 19 residues. The DNA of the CDR3 is TGTGCCAGCAGCAGCGGACAGCAGGGTTTAGTTGGAAGCAATCAGCCCCAGCATTTT. Amino acid sequence: CASSSGQQGLVGSNQPQHF.

The rearrangement uses TRBV5-1 and TRBJ2-6; TRBD1 matches 7 bases. This CDR3 region has 16 residues. CDR1 is SGHRS, CDR2 YFSETQ, per germline. Trimming took 4 bases from V and 1 from J; bases not matched to a gene: 5. The CDR3 DNA reads TGCGCCAGCAGCGCTACAGGGGTATCTGGGGCCAACGTCCTGACTTTC. It codes for CASSATGVSGANVLTF.

V gene TRBV6-1 combines with J gene TRBJ1-5, with no clear D. The CDR3 is made up of 15 amino acids. V was shortened by 0 bases and J by 5 bases, with 11 bases between the two germline ends. Germline V gives CDR1 MNHNS, CDR2 SASEGT. The CDR3 region has the DNA TGTGCCAGCAGTGAAGCGCATCGGGGAGATCAGCCCCAGCATTTT. It specifies CASSEAHRGDQPQHF.

The J gene is TRBJ2-2, the V gene TRBV5-6; a weak D match, TRBD2 (6 bases). The CDR3 is 15 residues long. Per germline, CDR1 SGHDT and CDR2 YYEEEE. V was cut by 2 bases and J by 4 bases, with 12 bases left in between. CDR3 protein: CASSFRGRSTGELFF. The CDR3 nucleotides read TGTGCCAGCAGCTTCCGGGGGAGGAGCACCGGGGAGCTGTTTTTT.

The chain couples TRBV6-5 to TRBJ1-3; D is perhaps TRBD1 (5 bases). The V and J ends lost 6 bases and 0 bases respectively, with 9 bases between them. The CDR3 runs to 14 residues. Germline CDR1 reads MNHEY; CDR2 reads SVGAGI. The CDR3 loop is CASRTGRSGNTIYF. CDR3 nucleotides: TGTGCCAGCAGAACAGGACGCTCTGGAAACACCATATATTTT.

This clone is a singleton in its sample. Here the CDR3 reads CASSLIWTGQAEQYF. The DNA for the CDR3 is TGTGCCAGCAGTCTAATCTGGACAGGGCAAGCCGAGCAGTACTTC. The chain links TRBV28 to TRBJ2-7; 8 nucleotides line up with TRBD1. The germline V gene encodes CDR1 MDHEN and CDR2 SYDVKM. The V segment lost 5 bases and the J segment 6 bases; nucleotides outside the gene matches: 12. This CDR3 spans 15 amino acids. Full variable domain (missing parts from reference TRBV28 and TRBJ2-7): DVKVTQSSRYLVKRTGEKVFLECVQDMDHENMFWYRQDPGLGLRLIYFSYDVKMKEKGDIPEGYSVSREKKERFSLILESASTNQTSMYLCASSLIWTGQAEQYFGPGTRLTVT.

The V call is TRBV14, the J call TRBJ1-1, with 11 bases fitting TRBD1. The CDR3 has 14 amino acids. Trimming took 4 bases from V and 4 from J; bases not matched to a gene: 2. From germline, CDR1 is SGHDN and CDR2 FVKESK. This chain's CDR3 is CASSRGQGGTEAFF. CDR3 DNA sequence: TGTGCCAGCAGCCGGGGACAGGGGGGCACTGAAGCTTTCTTT.